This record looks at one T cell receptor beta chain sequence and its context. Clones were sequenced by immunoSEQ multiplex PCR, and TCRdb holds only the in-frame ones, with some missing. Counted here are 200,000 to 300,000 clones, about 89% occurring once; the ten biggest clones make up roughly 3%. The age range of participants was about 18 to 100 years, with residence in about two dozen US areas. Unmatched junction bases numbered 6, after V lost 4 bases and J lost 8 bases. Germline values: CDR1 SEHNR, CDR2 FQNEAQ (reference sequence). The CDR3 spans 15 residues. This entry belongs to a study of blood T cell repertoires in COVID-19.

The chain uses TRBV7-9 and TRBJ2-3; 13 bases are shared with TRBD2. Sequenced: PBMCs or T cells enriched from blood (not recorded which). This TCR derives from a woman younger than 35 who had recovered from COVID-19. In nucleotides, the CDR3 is TGTGCCAGCAGCTCCGGACTAGCGGGAGACGGTACGCAGTATTTT. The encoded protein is CASSSGLAGDGTQYF.